The clone carrying this T cell receptor beta chain was observed at least ten times. Its antigen is as yet unknown. With the read ending 3 residues before the CDR3 end, the germline J gene is used to fill in that end. Diagnosis required reduced IgG, IgA and/or IgM with specific antibody deficiency. This sample is drawn from a study of T cell clonality in common variable immunodeficiency. Whole-study findings and limits: CVID subjects showed higher TCRbeta clonality than healthy controls. Reportedly, TCR beta sequences from common variable immunodeficiency showed fewer deletions and N-nucleotide insertions.

Some clones are missing from TCRdb's copy, which holds only in-frame ones; the method was immunoSEQ multiplex PCR. Listed for the sample are some 17,000 clones, none seen a single time. The CDR3 has 14 amino acids. The V end lost 5 bases, the J end lost 0 bases, and 8 bases lay between the germline ends. Germline loops: CDR1 SEHNR, CDR2 FQNEAQ (reference sequence). The chain uses TRBV7-9 and TRBJ1-5; D is unresolved. This TCR came from a human donor with common variable immunodeficiency. The sample taken for sequencing was peripheral blood mononuclear cells. The CDR3 here is CASSPQDSNQPQHF. CDR3 DNA, as far as it was read: TGTGCCAGCAGCCCCCAGGATAGCAATCAGCCC.